This T cell receptor beta chain was found in a study of T cells in Graves' hyperthyroidism and ophthalmopathy. Study-wide findings and caveats: The model forecast ophthalmopathy, anticipating it by a median approximately 6.2 months before onset. Stable hyperthyroidism and ophthalmopathy were separated using 13 V-J signatures.

This clonotype was seen ten or more times. Its antigen is currently unknown. Amplified TCR beta CDR3 regions came from RNA transcripts. An initial round of RT-PCR targeting the TCR CDR3 relied on the HTBI primer set. TCRdb reanalysed the multiplex PCR reads using MiXCR and keeps one entry per CDR3 protein. This sample has about 550,000 distinct CDR3 sequences, with 20% to 25% found just once. This CDR3 has 14 residues. CDR1 and CDR2 from the germline V gene are SGDLS and YYNGEE. The germline V and J ends were trimmed by 4 bases and 1 base, with 11 bases remaining between them. The sample taken for sequencing was blood. The V and J genes are TRBV9 and TRBJ1-1; TRBD1 might be the D (5 bases). This TCR was recovered from a man younger than 35 with Graves' hyperthyroidism. CDR3 DNA sequence: TGTGCCAGCAGCCGGGGGTCGCCGAACACTGAAGCTTTCTTT. Translating it yields CASSRGSPNTEAFF.